This record concerns one T cell receptor beta chain sequence. Profiling relied on immunoSEQ multiplex PCR, and the TCRdb table lists in-frame clones only, not all of them. This table holds approximately 90,000 clones, just over 90% found once. Unstimulated Tregs (CD4+CD25+CD127-) and CD4+CD25- non-Tregs were sorted from PBMCs. Trimming removed 2 bases from V and 8 bases from J, with 12 bases in between. Germline V gene data show CDR1 as MGHRA and CDR2 as YSYEKL. The CDR3 extends over 13 amino acids. The data were taken from a study of Tregs in tolerant kidney transplant recipients. The chain recombines TRBV4-1 with TRBJ1-1, with a tentative D call TRBD1 (6 bases). This sequence originates from a human donor in good health. Sequences were obtained from CD8+ T cells from blood. The CDR3: CASSQRDTKEAFF. The CDR3 bases are TGCGCCAGCAGCCAACGGGACACCAAAGAAGCTTTCTTT.